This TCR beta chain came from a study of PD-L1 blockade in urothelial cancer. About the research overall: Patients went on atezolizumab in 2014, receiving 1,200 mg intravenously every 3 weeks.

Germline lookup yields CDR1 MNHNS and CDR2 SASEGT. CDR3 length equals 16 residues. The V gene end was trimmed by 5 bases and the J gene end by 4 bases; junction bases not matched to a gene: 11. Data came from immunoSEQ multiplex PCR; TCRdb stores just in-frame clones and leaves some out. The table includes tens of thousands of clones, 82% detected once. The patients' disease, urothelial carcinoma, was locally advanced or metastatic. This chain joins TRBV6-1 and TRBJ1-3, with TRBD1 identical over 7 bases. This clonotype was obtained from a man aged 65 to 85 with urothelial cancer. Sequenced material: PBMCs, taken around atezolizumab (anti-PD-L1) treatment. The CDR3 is CASSKVNRGVGNTIYF. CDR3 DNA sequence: TGTGCCAGCAGTAAAGTAAACAGGGGTGTCGGAAACACCATATATTTT.